Listed below are T cell receptor beta chains from one sample, sequenced in a study of identical twins. TCRdb itself ran the 5' RACE reads through MiXCR, one entry per CDR3 protein. The table lists roughly 250,000 distinct CDR3 sequences, 11% to 15% of them singletons. The material sequenced was memory (CD45RO+) T cells sorted from blood. Every receptor here comes from a woman between 18 and 30 years old in good health. Both conserved end residues are part of each CDR3. A D gene is named only where the DNA matches it firmly. Expanded clones are given a class, and other clones once, few, many or no size at all.

j_gene,abundance,v_gene,d_gene,CDR3aa,CDR3nt
TRBJ2-7,-,TRBV6-1,-,CAVTSGVPGYEQYF,TGTGCCGTGACGTCTGGGGTCCCAGGGTACGAGCAGTACTTC
TRBJ2-5,few,TRBV7-2,-,CASSLNGGQETQYF,TGTGCCAGCAGCTTAAACGGGGGCCAAGAGACCCAGTACTTC
TRBJ2-1,many,TRBV5-1,TRBD2,CASSPSGTSGINEQFF,TGCGCCAGCAGCCCGAGCGGGACTAGCGGGATCAATGAGCAGTTCTTC
TRBJ2-5,many,TRBV15,TRBD1,CATSRDRGWDETQYF,TGTGCCACCAGCAGGGACAGGGGATGGGACGAGACCCAGTACTTC
TRBJ2-3,-,TRBV7-2,TRBD2,CASRPASGGTHTDTQYF,TGTGCCAGCAGGCCCGCTAGCGGGGGGACCCACACAGATACGCAGTATTTT
TRBJ1-2,-,TRBV24-1,-,CATSDPGRRTGRDYGYTF,TGTGCCACCAGTGATCCAGGCCGTCGGACGGGCAGGGACTATGGCTACACCTTC
TRBJ2-3,-,TRBV7-9,-,CASSLSNGGSRQYF,TGTGCCAGCAGCTTATCGAATGGGGGTTCCAGGCAGTATTTT
TRBJ1-2,few,TRBV7-2,-,CASSLAAGYYGYTF,TGTGCCAGCAGCTTAGCGGCCGGCTACTATGGCTACACCTTC
TRBJ2-5,few,TRBV7-9,TRBD2,CASSPTSFPAQYF,TGTGCCAGCAGCCCGACTAGCTTCCCCGCCCAGTACTTC
TRBJ1-6,-,TRBV12-3/TRBV12-4,-,CASSLSAGRQNSPLHF,TGTGCCAGCAGTTTATCGGCAGGCAGGCAAAATTCACCCCTCCACTTT
TRBJ2-5,many,TRBV11-2,-,CASSLGGWQETQYF,TGTGCCAGCAGCTTAGGCGGATGGCAAGAGACCCAGTACTTC
TRBJ2-5,-,TRBV3-1,-,CASSQGVGPQETQYF,TGTGCCAGCAGCCAAGGAGTAGGGCCCCAAGAGACCCAGTACTTC
TRBJ2-1,-,TRBV27,-,CASSSDPGMGSGNEQFF,TGTGCCAGCAGTTCCGACCCCGGGATGGGTTCGGGCAATGAGCAGTTCTTC
TRBJ2-6,-,TRBV2,-,CASSESQANVLTF,TGTGCCAGCAGTGAATCGCAGGCCAACGTCCTGACTTTC
TRBJ2-1,few,TRBV10-3,-,CAISPSTGFEQFF,TGTGCCATCAGCCCCTCTACAGGGTTTGAGCAGTTCTTC
TRBJ2-7,-,TRBV10-3,-,CAISAGTLKQYF,TGTGCCATCAGTGCCGGGACGCTCAAGCAGTACTTC
TRBJ2-3,many,TRBV5-1,TRBD1,CASSHGQGSSDTQYF,TGCGCCAGCAGCCACGGACAGGGGAGTTCAGATACGCAGTATTTT
TRBJ2-7,few,TRBV2,TRBD1,CASSEERQGTEEQYF,TGTGCCAGCAGTGAAGAGAGACAGGGAACGGAAGAGCAGTACTTC
TRBJ2-7,few,TRBV5-1,TRBD2,CASSSSPTSGGAREQYF,TGCGCCAGCAGTAGCTCTCCGACTAGCGGGGGGGCTCGGGAGCAGTACTTC
TRBJ1-5,few,TRBV19,-,CASSIRGSSNQPQHF,TGTGCCAGTAGTATCAGGGGATCTAGCAATCAGCCCCAGCATTTT
TRBJ2-7,few,TRBV20-1,TRBD1,CSARKEWGTGGAGQYF,TGCAGTGCTAGGAAGGAGTGGGGGACAGGGGGCGCGGGGCAGTACTTC
TRBJ2-3,few,TRBV3-1,TRBD2,CASSRWTSGGADTQYF,TGTGCCAGCAGCCGCTGGACTAGCGGGGGTGCAGATACGCAGTATTTT
TRBJ2-5,many,TRBV6-5,-,CASSYRQSGFETQYF,TGTGCCAGCAGTTACCGCCAGAGCGGGTTTGAGACCCAGTACTTC
TRBJ2-1,-,TRBV20-1,-,CSARGGGRAPSEQFF,TGCAGTGCTAGAGGAGGCGGGCGGGCCCCTAGTGAGCAGTTCTTC
TRBJ2-1,-,TRBV11-3,-,CASSLQGSYNEQFF,TGTGCCAGCAGCTTACAGGGCTCCTACAATGAGCAGTTCTTC
TRBJ1-1,-,TRBV5-5,-,CASSSRTPGTEAFF,TGTGCCAGCAGCTCACGGACCCCGGGGACTGAAGCTTTCTTT
TRBJ1-6,many,TRBV7-9,-,CASSLRAEGYNSPLHF,TGTGCCAGCAGCTTAAGGGCTGAAGGTTATAATTCACCCCTCCACTTT
TRBJ2-3,-,TRBV30,-,CAWSKGSGDTDTQYF,TGTGCCTGGAGTAAGGGCTCGGGGGACACAGATACGCAGTATTTT
TRBJ2-7,-,TRBV7-9,TRBD2,CASNRGEGIYEQYF,TGTGCCAGCAACCGAGGGGAGGGTATCTACGAGCAGTACTTC
TRBJ2-3,few,TRBV5-6,-,CASSFPSLGMADTQYF,TGTGCCAGCAGCTTTCCCTCCTTGGGTATGGCAGATACGCAGTATTTT
TRBJ2-1,few,TRBV19,-,CASSPLGGTSRDEQFF,TGTGCCAGTAGTCCTTTAGGGGGGACATCGAGGGATGAGCAGTTCTTC
TRBJ2-3,-,TRBV20-1,TRBD2,CSARVVGGGVTQYF,TGCAGTGCTAGAGTTGTTGGCGGGGGAGTTACGCAGTATTTT
TRBJ2-7,-,TRBV20-1,-,CSARAQQGFSYEQYF,TGCAGTGCTAGGGCCCAACAGGGATTCTCCTACGAGCAGTACTTC
TRBJ2-1,few,TRBV12-3/TRBV12-4,-,CASSSPLGGVYNEQFF,TGTGCCAGCAGTTCCCCCCTAGGGGGGGTCTACAATGAGCAGTTCTTC
TRBJ1-6,-,TRBV9,-,CASSPSGQEYSPLHF,TGTGCCAGCAGCCCATCTGGACAAGAGTATTCACCCCTCCACTTT
TRBJ2-7,many,TRBV6-2/TRBV6-3,TRBD2,CASSYLAGGVYEQYF,TGTGCCAGCAGTTACCTAGCGGGAGGAGTCTACGAGCAGTACTTC
TRBJ2-5,few,TRBV5-1,TRBD1,CASSTTGWGEETQYF,TGCGCCAGCAGTACGACAGGGTGGGGTGAGGAGACCCAGTACTTC
TRBJ2-5,few,TRBV2,TRBD2,CAITRRTGGPETQYF,TGTGCCATTACTCGTAGGACGGGAGGGCCAGAGACCCAGTACTTC
TRBJ2-1,few,TRBV20-1,-,CSAGTVGEQFF,TGCAGTGCCGGAACCGTAGGCGAGCAGTTCTTC
TRBJ2-2,-,TRBV3-1,TRBD1,CASSRQGDTGELFF,TGTGCCAGCAGCCGACAGGGGGACACCGGGGAGCTGTTTTTT
TRBJ2-1,-,TRBV18,TRBD2,CASSPASGNYNEQFF,TGTGCCAGCTCACCCGCTAGCGGGAACTACAATGAGCAGTTCTTC
TRBJ2-3,many,TRBV12-3/TRBV12-4,-,CASSPMGDTQYF,TGTGCCAGCAGTCCCATGGGGGATACGCAGTATTTT
TRBJ2-3,-,TRBV12-3/TRBV12-4,-,CASSLGAGRTDTQYF,TGTGCCAGCAGTTTAGGAGCGGGCCGCACAGATACGCAGTATTTT
TRBJ2-5,-,TRBV15,-,CATSREGLQETQYF,TGTGCCACCAGCAGAGAGGGTCTCCAAGAGACCCAGTACTTC
TRBJ2-2,-,TRBV20-1,-,CSARVPGGRELFF,TGCAGTGCTAGAGTGCCCGGGGGCCGGGAGCTGTTTTTT
TRBJ1-1,few,TRBV12-3/TRBV12-4,TRBD1,CAQEGGNTEAFF,TGTGCCCAGGAAGGGGGCAACACTGAAGCTTTCTTT
TRBJ1-5,-,TRBV5-1,-,CASSLFSGSNQPQHF,TGCGCCAGCAGCTTATTCTCTGGTAGCAATCAGCCCCAGCATTTT
TRBJ1-1,-,TRBV20-1,-,CSARHPQGGEAFF,TGCAGTGCTAGGCACCCGCAGGGAGGTGAAGCTTTCTTT
TRBJ2-4,many,TRBV7-2,TRBD2,CASSFSRAGVTKNIQYF,TGTGCCAGCAGCTTTTCGAGGGCGGGAGTGACCAAAAACATTCAGTACTTC
TRBJ2-3,-,TRBV3-1,TRBD2,CASSPPPTSGGRTDTQYF,TGTGCCAGCAGCCCGCCGCCGACTAGCGGGGGCCGGACAGATACGCAGTATTTT